This T cell receptor beta chain was observed in a study of CD8 T cells in Susac syndrome (dated by TCRdb to about 2019). About the full investigation: Whether CD8+ T cell activation and differentiation in Susac syndrome was antigen driven was tested using repertoire sequencing. The study compared CD8+ T cell repertoire clonality among over 9 healthy donors, roughly 14 Susac syndrome patients and roughly 15 multiple sclerosis patients.

As concerns this clonotype: Its antigen target is currently unknown. Base qualities are not provided; no much larger clone lies one nucleotide away.

RNA was extracted with the RNeasy kit and about 0.5 to 1 ug was reverse transcribed using random hexamers. TCR beta CDR3 regions were amplified with the immunoSEQ multiplex PCR assay covering 54 Vbeta and 13 Jbeta segments. To correct PCR amplification bias, a synthetic template baseline was used for both primer optimization and computational correction. In the source study's methods: Only productive sequences were kept, with reads annotated to V, D and J genes according to IMGT and analyzed in immunoSEQ Analyzer. Clonality was computed as one minus Shannon entropy normalized by log2 of the number of productive unique sequences. For each patient and control, public and private clones were evaluated among the 100 most prevalent clones. Clones were defined as Susac-specific if absent from the healthy and MS cohorts, from more than 900 published viral clones and from other ImmuneACCESS disease sequences. TCRdb reran the public reads through fastp at Q25 and MiXCR, keeping productive beta chains. Each CDR3 protein appears once, grouped with its most common genes and DNA. TCRdb assigned the V and J calls; the authors' analysis was not used. The sample table records fewer than 150,000 distinct CDR3 sequences; 91% of these occur just once. Jointly, the top ten make up 0.24% of the sample.

Between the V and J ends, shortened by 6 bases and 2 bases respectively, the junction contains 23 bases. In the germline V gene (reference sequence), CDR1 corresponds to GTSNPN and CDR2 to SVGIG. The CDR3 numbers 17 residues from cysteine through phenylalanine. Of the read, only the CDR3 DNA is kept; its 51 bases are in frame from base 1. The research as a whole found: The number of individuals in the TCR sequencing and HLA analysis was acknowledged as relatively small.

Peripheral blood CD8+ and CD4+ T cells from healthy donors, Susac syndrome patients and multiple sclerosis patients were profiled by high-throughput TCR beta sequencing. Multiple sclerosis controls were treatment-naive patients with stable or active relapsing-remitting disease fulfilling revised McDonald criteria. CD8+ TEMRA cells were enriched by FACS, while bulk CD8+ and CD4+ T cells were purified by magnetic negative isolation. Blood was drawn into EDTA tubes, processed within 24 hours, and PBMCs were isolated by density gradient centrifugation. PBMCs intended for TCR sequencing were cryopreserved in liquid nitrogen and thawed later in a water bath at 37 degrees C. Purity of sorted or isolated CD4+, CD8+ and CD8+ TEMRA cells was at least 90%.

This receptor was taken from a human donor with multiple sclerosis. Recombination joined TRBV30 with TRBJ2-1; the D region possibly corresponds to TRBD2 (7 bases align). Sequencing was done on a sample of CD8+ T cells from PBMCs. The DNA is TGTGCCTGCTTGACAGGTGCGCTCCGGGGGGCCTACAATGAGCAGTTCTTC. It codes for CACLTGALRGAYNEQFF.